This entry concerns a single T cell receptor (beta chain). Germline assignment: CDR1 SGDLS and CDR2 YYNGEE. This CDR3 has 16 amino acids. V was clipped by 0 bases and J by 7 bases, with 19 bases between them. This specimen comes from a study of blood T cell repertoires in COVID-19. Overall study context: COVID-19 samples, acute and convalescent, were from the United States, Italy and Spain. T cells, B-cell-depleted T cells, or PBMCs provided the cDNA or gDNA that served as material.

As processed by the authors: Quantification of nucleated cells was approximated via reference gene primer amplification. Generated by immunoSEQ multiplex PCR, the TCRdb table keeps only in-frame clones and is missing some. V, J and clone size reflect that table, while D and trimming were determined from the DNA. The sample consists of 40,000 or so clones, 80% to 95% of them appearing once. Material for sequencing was peripheral blood. V usage is TRBV9 and J usage is TRBJ2-5, with D perhaps TRBD2 (7 bases). The clonotype originates from a man between 50 and 59 years old with active COVID-19. The CDR3 region is CASSVALGGGLSTQYF. The CDR3 bases are TGTGCCAGCAGCGTAGCTCTGGGGGGGGGCCTTTCGACCCAGTACTTC.